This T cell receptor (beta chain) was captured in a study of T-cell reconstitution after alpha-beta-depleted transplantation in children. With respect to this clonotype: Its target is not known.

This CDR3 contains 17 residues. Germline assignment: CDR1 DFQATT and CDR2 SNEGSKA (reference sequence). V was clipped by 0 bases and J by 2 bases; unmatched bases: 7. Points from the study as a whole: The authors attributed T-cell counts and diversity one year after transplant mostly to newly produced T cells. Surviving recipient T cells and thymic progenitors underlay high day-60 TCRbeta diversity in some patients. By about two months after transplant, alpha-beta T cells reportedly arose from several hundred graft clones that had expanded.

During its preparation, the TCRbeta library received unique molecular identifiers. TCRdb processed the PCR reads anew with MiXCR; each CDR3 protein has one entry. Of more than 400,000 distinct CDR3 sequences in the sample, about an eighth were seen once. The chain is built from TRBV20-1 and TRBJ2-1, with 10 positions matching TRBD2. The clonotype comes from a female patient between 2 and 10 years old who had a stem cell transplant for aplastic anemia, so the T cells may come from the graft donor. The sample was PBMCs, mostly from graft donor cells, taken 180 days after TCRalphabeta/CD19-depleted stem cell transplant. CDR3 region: CSARDPLAGPTYNEQFF. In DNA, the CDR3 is TGCAGTGCTAGAGACCCACTAGCGGGACCAACCTACAATGAGCAGTTCTTC.